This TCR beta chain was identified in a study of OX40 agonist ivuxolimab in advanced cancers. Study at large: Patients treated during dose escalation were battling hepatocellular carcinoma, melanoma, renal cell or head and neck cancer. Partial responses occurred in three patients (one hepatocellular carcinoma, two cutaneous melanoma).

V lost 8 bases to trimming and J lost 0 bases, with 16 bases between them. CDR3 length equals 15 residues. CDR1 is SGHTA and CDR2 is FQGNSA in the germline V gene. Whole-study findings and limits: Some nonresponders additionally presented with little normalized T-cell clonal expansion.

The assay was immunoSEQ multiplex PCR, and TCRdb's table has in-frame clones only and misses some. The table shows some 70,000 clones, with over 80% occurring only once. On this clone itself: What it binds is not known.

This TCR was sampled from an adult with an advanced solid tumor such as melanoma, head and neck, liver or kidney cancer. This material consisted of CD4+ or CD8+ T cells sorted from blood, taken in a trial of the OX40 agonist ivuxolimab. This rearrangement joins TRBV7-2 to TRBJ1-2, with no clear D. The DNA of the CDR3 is TGTGCCAGCCTCCGCGTTACAGCAGCTAACTATGGCTACACCTTC. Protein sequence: CASLRVTAANYGYTF.